The T cell receptor (beta chain) described here comes from a study of T cell repertoires in cytomegalovirus infection. Whole-study context: Public TCR beta signatures indicated both CMV infection and matching HLA type.

This clonotype was picked up many times. The antigen is unknown. TCRdb recomputed calls from the reads with MiXCR, one row per CDR3 protein. Among about 310,000 distinct CDR3 sequences listed, approximately 8.9% were seen once. The CDR3 has 15 amino acids. Trimming pared 0 bases from V and 8 bases from J, leaving 13 bases between. The V gene's germline CDR1 is LNHNV and CDR2 YYDKDF (reference sequence). Regarding the study as a whole: Cumulated frequencies of public TCR beta families served to identify carriers of CMV plus the relevant HLA. There were HLA-C-restricted CMV-specific TCR beta clonotypes dominating the ex vivo response.

This TCR came from a human donor in good health (CMV status not recorded). Some clones in this sample may be carry-over from other donors' samples. The sample was PBMCs. The chain combines TRBV15 with TRBJ1-4, with D unresolved. CDR3 bases: TGTGCCACCAGCAGAGATAGCCAGGCCAGCGAAAAACTGTTTTTT. This sequence encodes CATSRDSQASEKLFF. The full variable domain, in which reference TRBV15 and TRBJ1-4 provide the parts outside the CDR3, is DAMVIQNPRYQVTQFGKPVTLSCSQTLNHNVMYWYQQKSSQAPKLLFHYYDKDFNNEADTPDNFQSRRPNTSFCFLDIRSPGLGDTAMYLCATSRDSQASEKLFFGSGTQLSVL.